Listed below are T cell receptor beta chains from one sample, sequenced in a study of cytomegalovirus exposure and HLA in healthy donors. Only in-frame clones appear in the TCRdb table, and some are missing; sequencing was by immunoSEQ multiplex PCR. The sample consists of approximately 150,000 clones, approximately 84% of them appearing once. What was sequenced was PBMCs. Receptor source: a man aged 30 to 45 in good health and CMV-seropositive. The CDR3 runs from the conserved cysteine through the conserved F or W. The order of the fields is V gene, clone size, CDR3 protein. The size of a clone is reported for some rows only, either as once, few or many, or as a class for expanded clones.

>TRBV27|-
CASSFQFTDTQYF
>TRBV30|-
CAWSPTVNTEAFF
>TRBV19|-
CASSTSPAGTGDSPLHF
>TRBV30|-
CAWGTGVDQPQHF
>TRBV14|-
CASSQEEGLGQFF
>TRBV7-9|once
CASSPGTYNEQFF
>TRBV5-6|-
CASSLGGGPRGEQYF
>TRBV4-1|-
CASSQDSGLRGGYTF
>TRBV7-9|-
CASSLAREAAFNNEKLFF
>TRBV11-2|-
CASSLGSLNEKLFF
>TRBV7-9|-
CASSDDDGHSGYTF
>TRBV4-2|-
CASSQRPLAGGSGNQETQYF
>TRBV5-4|once
CASSLQGAGEKLFF
>TRBV7-2|-
CASSPGTGTAYGYTF
>TRBV2|-
CASSEARRPTGGDSYEQYF
>TRBV27|once
CASRSLAGVGNTQYF
>TRBV27|-
CASSPRGGKAYEQYF
>TRBV10-3|-
CAISEAGSSGYTF
>TRBV5-1|-
CASSPDGAYEQYF
>TRBV4-3|-
CASSQLWDSETQYF
>TRBV9|-
CASSPVTDTQYF
>TRBV6-1|-
CASSDDSQNTQYF
>TRBV30|-
CAWSDGANTEAFF
>TRBV4-3|-
CASSQASRDRTYEQYF
>TRBV28|-
CASTKQGGLLYEQYF
>TRBV15|-
CATRRDKNTEAFF
>TRBV10-3|-
CAISESRTSGRYEQYF
>TRBV10-1|-
CASSLGQTGEQYF
>TRBV6-6|-
CASSYGLPQETQYF
>TRBV4-2|-
CASSQMAGGQEQYF
>TRBV9|few
CASSKGIEYGYTF
>TRBV15|-
CATSNPGHINSPLHF
>TRBV9|-
CASSVSLSQETQYF
>TRBV7-3|-
CASSAGTGYEQYF
>TRBV29-1|-
CSALRAGNTIYF
>TRBV25-1|once
CASMFQGSDTQYF
>TRBV9|few
CASSASGPQNIQYF
>TRBV19|-
CASSIEGGSYGYTF
>TRBV5-1|-
CASSPSPTGGAETQYF
>TRBV4-1|-
CASSRGQGSGNTIYF
>TRBV27|few
CASSLQINYGYTF
>TRBV9|-
CASSHSTSVSKRDTGELFF
>TRBV9|-
CASSAQDGPEKLFF
>TRBV28|few
CASSLPGSNQPQHF
>TRBV30|-
CAQPGDRGGEQFF
>TRBV7-2|-
CASTPPSGIEQFF